This T cell receptor (beta chain) emerged from a study of blood T cells in healthy people across ages. The use of a sample-barcoded 5' primer and a J-beta primer mix characterized a second PCR of roughly 7 to 12 cycles. Each CDR3 protein gets one entry after TCRdb re-called the 5' RACE reads with MiXCR. Of about 780,000 distinct CDR3 sequences in the sample, around 24% were seen once. This clonotype was detected a few times. One end of the junction fails to match germline, which may point to a read error. The CDR3 spans 19 residues. Germline CDR1 is SSHAT and CDR2 is FNYEAQ (reference sequence). In addition, the sample was reused for a study of T cells of mothers and their children.

The chain recombines TRBV7-7 with TRBJ2-2; D possibly corresponds to TRBD2 (7 bases). This TCR came from a boy aged 5 to 17 in good health. The sample comprised blood. DNA for the CDR3: TGTGCTAGCAGCCCCTCCCTCATGTGGGGGGGGGCGCACACCGGGGAGCTGTTTTTT. It yields the protein CASSPSLMWGGAHTGELFF.